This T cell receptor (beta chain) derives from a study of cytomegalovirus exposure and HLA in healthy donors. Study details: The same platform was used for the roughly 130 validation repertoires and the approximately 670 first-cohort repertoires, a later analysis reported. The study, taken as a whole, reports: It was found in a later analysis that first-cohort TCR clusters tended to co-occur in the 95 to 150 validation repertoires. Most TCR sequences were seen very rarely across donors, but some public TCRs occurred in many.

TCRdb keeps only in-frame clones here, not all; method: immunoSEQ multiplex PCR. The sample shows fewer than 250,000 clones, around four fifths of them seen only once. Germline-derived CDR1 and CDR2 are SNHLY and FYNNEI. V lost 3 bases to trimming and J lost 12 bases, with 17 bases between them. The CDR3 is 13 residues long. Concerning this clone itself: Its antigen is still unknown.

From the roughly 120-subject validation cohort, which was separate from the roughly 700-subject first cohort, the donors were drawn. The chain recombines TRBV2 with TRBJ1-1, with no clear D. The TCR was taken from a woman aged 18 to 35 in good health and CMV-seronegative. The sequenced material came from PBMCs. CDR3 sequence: CASSESPEGSPFF. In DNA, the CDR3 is TGTGCCAGCAGTGAGAGCCCAGAAGGGAGTCCTTTCTTT.